The rows below give T cell receptor beta chains drawn from one sample of a study of technical replicates of blood from several donors. The table came from immunoSEQ multiplex PCR; TCRdb's copy has only in-frame clones and leaves some out. The table includes 45,000 to 50,000 clones, 92% detected once. Sequenced material: PBMCs. These receptors were obtained from a human donor in good health. Some clones in this sample may be carry-over from other donors' samples. Each CDR3 is given with its conserved first and last residue. A D gene is named only where the DNA matches it firmly. Clone size, where shown, is once, few, many, or a class for clones that have expanded.

v_gene: TRBV27
abundance: NA
len: 15
d_gene: TRBD2
j_gene: TRBJ2-7
CDR3aa: CASTGLAGGVNEQYF
CDR3nt: TGTGCCAGCACCGGACTAGCGGGGGGAGTCAACGAGCAGTACTTC

v_gene: TRBV18
abundance: NA
len: 16
d_gene: NA
j_gene: TRBJ2-7
CDR3aa: CASSYYPGGQSYEQYF
CDR3nt: TGTGCCAGCTCATATTACCCAGGGGGGCAGTCCTACGAGCAGTACTTC

v_gene: TRBV29-1
abundance: NA
len: 13
d_gene: NA
j_gene: TRBJ2-7
CDR3aa: CSAAGLSSYEQYF
CDR3nt: TGCAGCGCCGCGGGACTTAGCTCCTACGAGCAGTACTTC

v_gene: TRBV7-2
abundance: once
len: 14
d_gene: TRBD2
j_gene: TRBJ2-7
CDR3aa: CASSRTSGGYEQYF
CDR3nt: TGTGCCAGCAGCCGGACTAGCGGGGGCTACGAGCAGTACTTC

v_gene: TRBV16
abundance: once
len: 10
d_gene: NA
j_gene: TRBJ2-7
CDR3aa: CASSQRGLYF
CDR3nt: TGTGCCAGCAGCCAAAGAGGTCTGTACTTC

v_gene: TRBV15
abundance: NA
len: 13
d_gene: NA
j_gene: TRBJ1-5
CDR3aa: CATSRDVDQPQHF
CDR3nt: TGTGCCACCAGCAGAGATGTAGATCAGCCCCAGCATTTT

v_gene: TRBV9
abundance: NA
len: 14
d_gene: NA
j_gene: TRBJ2-7
CDR3aa: CASSVSLGWYEQYF
CDR3nt: TGTGCCAGCAGCGTATCCCTGGGCTGGTACGAGCAGTACTTC

v_gene: TRBV7-9
abundance: NA
len: 15
d_gene: NA
j_gene: TRBJ1-2
CDR3aa: CASSLDEEGRWGYTF
CDR3nt: TGTGCCAGCAGCTTAGACGAGGAGGGCCGCTGGGGCTACACCTTC

v_gene: TRBV13
abundance: NA
len: 15
d_gene: NA
j_gene: TRBJ2-7
CDR3aa: CASSLGSGSSYEQYF
CDR3nt: TGTGCCAGCAGCTTAGGCTCGGGGTCCAGCTACGAGCAGTACTTC

v_gene: TRBV13
abundance: NA
len: 17
d_gene: TRBD1
j_gene: TRBJ1-2
CDR3aa: CASSQGPRTGGGYGYTF
CDR3nt: TGTGCCAGCAGCCAAGGCCCAAGGACAGGGGGCGGCTATGGCTACACCTTC

v_gene: TRBV7-2
abundance: NA
len: 14
d_gene: NA
j_gene: TRBJ1-1
CDR3aa: CASSLELMRTEAFF
CDR3nt: TGTGCCAGCAGCTTGGAACTTATGCGGACTGAAGCTTTCTTT

v_gene: TRBV6-4
abundance: few
len: 13
d_gene: NA
j_gene: TRBJ1-1
CDR3aa: CASSVEANTEAFF
CDR3nt: TGTGCCAGCAGTGTGGAGGCCAACACTGAAGCTTTCTTT

v_gene: TRBV5-4
abundance: few
len: 18
d_gene: TRBD2
j_gene: TRBJ2-1
CDR3aa: CASSFVLAGGRMHNEQFF
CDR3nt: TGTGCCAGCAGCTTTGTTTTAGCGGGAGGGCGGATGCACAATGAGCAGTTCTTC

v_gene: TRBV29-1
abundance: NA
len: 12
d_gene: TRBD1
j_gene: TRBJ1-2
CDR3aa: CSVVSQGDGYTF
CDR3nt: TGCAGCGTTGTTTCGCAGGGGGATGGCTACACCTTC

v_gene: TRBV27
abundance: once
len: 17
d_gene: NA
j_gene: TRBJ1-2
CDR3aa: CASSLSPLRGTNYGYTF
CDR3nt: TGTGCCAGCAGTTTGTCGCCCCTCAGGGGAACTAACTATGGCTACACCTTC

v_gene: TRBV7-6
abundance: NA
len: 13
d_gene: NA
j_gene: TRBJ2-7
CDR3aa: CASSPGHSYEQYF
CDR3nt: TGTGCCAGCAGCCCGGGACATTCCTACGAGCAGTACTTC

v_gene: TRBV7-2
abundance: NA
len: 14
d_gene: NA
j_gene: TRBJ2-5
CDR3aa: CASTSPGMGETQYF
CDR3nt: TGTGCCAGCACCTCCCCCGGGATGGGGGAGACCCAGTACTTC

v_gene: TRBV9
abundance: NA
len: 16
d_gene: NA
j_gene: TRBJ2-2
CDR3aa: CASSPSIGVNTGELFF
CDR3nt: TGTGCCAGCAGCCCTTCCATAGGGGTGAACACCGGGGAGCTGTTTTTT

v_gene: TRBV4-3
abundance: NA
len: 16
d_gene: TRBD1
j_gene: TRBJ1-2
CDR3aa: CASSQDLFDRGRDYTF
CDR3nt: TGCGCCAGCAGCCAAGATCTATTTGACAGGGGCCGCGACTACACCTTC

v_gene: TRBV6-1
abundance: NA
len: 15
d_gene: NA
j_gene: TRBJ1-6
CDR3aa: CASSEGAGWNSPLHF
CDR3nt: TGTGCCAGCAGTGAAGGTGCAGGGTGGAATTCACCCCTCCACTTT

v_gene: TRBV2
abundance: NA
len: 17
d_gene: TRBD2
j_gene: TRBJ2-1
CDR3aa: CASSERASGGLDNEQFF
CDR3nt: TGTGCCAGCAGTGAGAGAGCCAGCGGGGGTTTAGACAATGAGCAGTTCTTC

v_gene: TRBV10-2
abundance: few
len: 16
d_gene: NA
j_gene: TRBJ1-2
CDR3aa: CASSETRRTFGYGYTF
CDR3nt: TGCGCCAGCAGTGAAACGCGACGGACATTTGGCTATGGCTACACCTTC

v_gene: TRBV6-1
abundance: NA
len: 15
d_gene: NA
j_gene: TRBJ1-3
CDR3aa: CASSDIQGSGNTIYF
CDR3nt: TGTGCCAGCAGTGATATCCAGGGAAGTGGAAACACCATATATTTT

v_gene: TRBV4-3
abundance: NA
len: 15
d_gene: NA
j_gene: TRBJ2-7
CDR3aa: CASSQDRDSAYEQYF
CDR3nt: TGCGCCAGCAGCCAAGACCGGGACTCGGCCTACGAGCAGTACTTC

v_gene: TRBV2
abundance: NA
len: 13
d_gene: NA
j_gene: TRBJ2-7
CDR3aa: CASSVVSSYEQYF
CDR3nt: TGTGCCAGCAGTGTGGTGAGCTCCTACGAGCAGTACTTC

v_gene: TRBV29-1
abundance: NA
len: 14
d_gene: TRBD1
j_gene: TRBJ2-1
CDR3aa: CSGTLGQAYNEQFF
CDR3nt: TGCAGCGGGACCCTGGGACAGGCCTACAATGAGCAGTTCTTC

v_gene: TRBV2
abundance: NA
len: 15
d_gene: TRBD2
j_gene: TRBJ2-5
CDR3aa: CASSDLAGGAETQYF
CDR3nt: TGTGCCAGCAGTGACCTAGCGGGGGGTGCAGAGACCCAGTACTTC

v_gene: TRBV19
abundance: NA
len: 13
d_gene: NA
j_gene: TRBJ2-5
CDR3aa: CASTPTGEVTQYF
CDR3nt: TGTGCCAGTACCCCTACCGGGGAGGTGACCCAGTACTTC

v_gene: TRBV5-8
abundance: once
len: 14
d_gene: NA
j_gene: TRBJ1-2
CDR3aa: CASSLGVGAYGYTF
CDR3nt: TGTGCCAGCAGCTTGGGGGTAGGGGCTTACGGCTACACCTTC

v_gene: TRBV7-9
abundance: few
len: 15
d_gene: TRBD1
j_gene: TRBJ2-5
CDR3aa: CASSSRQGEQETQYF
CDR3nt: TGTGCCAGCAGCTCGCGACAGGGGGAACAAGAGACCCAGTACTTC

v_gene: TRBV9
abundance: NA
len: 17
d_gene: NA
j_gene: TRBJ2-6
CDR3aa: CASNSLIVGDGANVLTF
CDR3nt: TGTGCCAGTAATTCTTTGATTGTGGGCGATGGGGCCAACGTCCTGACTTTC

v_gene: TRBV5-5
abundance: NA
len: 13
d_gene: NA
j_gene: TRBJ1-1
CDR3aa: CASSLTPNTEAFF
CDR3nt: TGTGCCAGCAGTTTAACTCCTAACACTGAAGCTTTCTTT

v_gene: TRBV2
abundance: NA
len: 13
d_gene: NA
j_gene: TRBJ2-7
CDR3aa: CASQGVVSDEQYF
CDR3nt: TGTGCCAGCCAAGGGGTAGTTTCGGACGAGCAGTACTTC

v_gene: TRBV6-1
abundance: once
len: 17
d_gene: NA
j_gene: TRBJ2-3
CDR3aa: CASSEAMGAPRGDTQYF
CDR3nt: TGTGCCAGCAGTGAAGCCATGGGGGCCCCTAGAGGGGATACGCAGTATTTT

v_gene: TRBV7-2
abundance: NA
len: 14
d_gene: NA
j_gene: TRBJ1-1
CDR3aa: CASSRMTENTEAFF
CDR3nt: TGTGCCAGCAGCCGGATGACAGAGAACACTGAAGCTTTCTTT

v_gene: TRBV5-1
abundance: NA
len: 15
d_gene: NA
j_gene: TRBJ1-3
CDR3aa: CASSFGSHSGNTIYF
CDR3nt: TGCGCCAGCAGCTTCGGGTCCCACTCTGGAAACACCATATATTTT

v_gene: TRBV11-2
abundance: NA
len: 14
d_gene: NA
j_gene: TRBJ1-5
CDR3aa: CASSLAGSNQPQHF
CDR3nt: TGTGCCAGCAGCTTGGCGGGAAGCAATCAGCCCCAGCATTTT

v_gene: TRBV29-1
abundance: NA
len: 12
d_gene: NA
j_gene: TRBJ1-4
CDR3aa: CSVGWNNEKLFF
CDR3nt: TGCAGCGTCGGGTGGAACAATGAAAAACTGTTTTTT

v_gene: TRBV7-6
abundance: NA
len: 15
d_gene: NA
j_gene: TRBJ1-1
CDR3aa: CASRAAQGTNTEAFF
CDR3nt: TGTGCCAGCCGGGCCGCGCAGGGCACCAACACTGAAGCTTTCTTT

v_gene: TRBV5-1
abundance: NA
len: 15
d_gene: NA
j_gene: TRBJ2-7
CDR3aa: CASSLVGTLAGEQYF
CDR3nt: TGCGCCAGCAGCTTGGTTGGCACCCTTGCGGGGGAGCAGTACTTC

v_gene: TRBV5-8
abundance: medium-sized
len: 16
d_gene: TRBD2
j_gene: TRBJ2-3
CDR3aa: CASSLDGGRGTDTQYF
CDR3nt: TGTGCCAGCAGCTTGGACGGCGGGAGGGGCACAGATACGCAGTATTTT

v_gene: TRBV7-8
abundance: NA
len: 16
d_gene: NA
j_gene: TRBJ2-1
CDR3aa: CASSFPGTRINNEQFF
CDR3nt: TGTGCCAGCAGTTTCCCCGGGACAAGGATAAACAATGAGCAGTTCTTC

v_gene: TRBV5-1
abundance: once
len: 12
d_gene: NA
j_gene: TRBJ2-5
CDR3aa: CASSSSQETQYF
CDR3nt: TGCGCCAGCAGCTCTAGCCAAGAGACCCAGTACTTC

v_gene: TRBV13
abundance: NA
len: 15
d_gene: NA
j_gene: TRBJ2-5
CDR3aa: CASSEDRRTQETQYF
CDR3nt: TGTGCCAGCAGCGAGGACAGACGGACCCAAGAGACCCAGTACTTC

v_gene: TRBV7-9
abundance: NA
len: 17
d_gene: TRBD2
j_gene: TRBJ2-3
CDR3aa: CASSTSGLAQTTDTQYF
CDR3nt: TGTGCCAGCAGCACCTCAGGACTAGCTCAAACCACAGATACGCAGTATTTT

v_gene: TRBV12-2
abundance: once
len: 15
d_gene: NA
j_gene: TRBJ2-1
CDR3aa: CAIGSGASGYNEQFF
CDR3nt: TGTGCAATCGGATCCGGGGCTAGCGGATACAATGAGCAGTTCTTC

v_gene: TRBV13
abundance: NA
len: 14
d_gene: NA
j_gene: TRBJ1-2
CDR3aa: CASSILDRSYGYTF
CDR3nt: TGTGCCAGCAGCATACTAGACCGGAGCTATGGCTACACCTTC

v_gene: TRBV5-6
abundance: once
len: 13
d_gene: NA
j_gene: TRBJ2-1
CDR3aa: CASSWGRGPPGFF
CDR3nt: TGTGCCAGCAGCTGGGGCCGTGGCCCACCCGGGTTCTTC

v_gene: TRBV30
abundance: NA
len: 15
d_gene: TRBD1
j_gene: TRBJ2-2
CDR3aa: CAWSEGTGNTGELFF
CDR3nt: TGTGCCTGGAGTGAGGGGACAGGGAACACCGGGGAGCTGTTTTTT

v_gene: TRBV20-1
abundance: once
len: 11
d_gene: TRBD2
j_gene: TRBJ2-7
CDR3aa: CSALLAYEQYF
CDR3nt: TGCAGTGCACTACTAGCGTACGAGCAGTACTTC

v_gene: TRBV7-9
abundance: NA
len: 17
d_gene: NA
j_gene: TRBJ1-2
CDR3aa: CASSERLSGTRNYGYTF
CDR3nt: TGTGCCAGCAGCGAGAGGCTATCCGGGACACGAAACTATGGCTACACCTTC

v_gene: TRBV7-2
abundance: once
len: 14
d_gene: TRBD1
j_gene: TRBJ2-7
CDR3aa: CASSSDRASYEQYF
CDR3nt: TGTGCCAGCAGCTCGGACAGGGCGTCCTACGAGCAGTACTTC

v_gene: TRBV7-2
abundance: NA
len: 16
d_gene: TRBD2
j_gene: TRBJ2-1
CDR3aa: CASSLYTGTTYNEQFF
CDR3nt: TGTGCCAGCAGCCTATACACCGGGACTACCTACAATGAGCAGTTCTTC